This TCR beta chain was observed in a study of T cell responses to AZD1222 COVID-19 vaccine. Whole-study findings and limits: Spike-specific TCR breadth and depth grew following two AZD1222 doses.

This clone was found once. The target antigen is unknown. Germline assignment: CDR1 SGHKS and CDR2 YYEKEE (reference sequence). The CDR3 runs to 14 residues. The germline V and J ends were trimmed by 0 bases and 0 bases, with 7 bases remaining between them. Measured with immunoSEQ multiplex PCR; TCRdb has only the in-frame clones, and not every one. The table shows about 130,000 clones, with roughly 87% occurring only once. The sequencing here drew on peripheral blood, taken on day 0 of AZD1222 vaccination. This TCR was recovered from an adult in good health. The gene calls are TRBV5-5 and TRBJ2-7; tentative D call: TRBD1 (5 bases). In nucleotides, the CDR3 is TGTGCCAGCAGCTTGGGGGGCGGCTCCTACGAGCAGTACTTC. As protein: CASSLGGGSYEQYF.